This T cell receptor beta chain was observed in a study of shared clonotypes between healthy human individuals. General study results and limits: Incomplete sequencing of sorted subsets was indicated by rarefaction despite large depth. Collection of samples was limited to blood; tissue repertoires likely differ. Naive subsets tended to show greater estimated richness than memory subsets.

Genomic DNA of each subset was evenly split across several immunoSEQ plates. The assay was immunoSEQ multiplex PCR, and TCRdb's table has in-frame clones only and misses some. The sample lists around 2,000,000 clones, 85% to 95% occurring once. Of note for this clone: The antigen is not known.

The CDR3 is 14 residues long. Per the germline V gene, CDR1 is SGDLS and CDR2 is YYNGEE. V was shortened by 2 bases and J by 5 bases, with 11 bases between the two germline ends. Naive CD8 cells comprised CD45RO-negative, CCR7-positively selected cells, excluding terminally differentiated effector memory CD45RA+ cells. The chain is built from TRBV9 and TRBJ2-1; a weak D match, TRBD1 (6 bases). Sequenced material: naive CD8+ T cells sorted from blood. The source is a man younger than 35 in good health. The CDR3 protein is CASSVYGDNNEQFF. Here the CDR3 DNA reads TGTGCCAGCAGCGTTTACGGGGACAACAATGAGCAGTTCTTC.